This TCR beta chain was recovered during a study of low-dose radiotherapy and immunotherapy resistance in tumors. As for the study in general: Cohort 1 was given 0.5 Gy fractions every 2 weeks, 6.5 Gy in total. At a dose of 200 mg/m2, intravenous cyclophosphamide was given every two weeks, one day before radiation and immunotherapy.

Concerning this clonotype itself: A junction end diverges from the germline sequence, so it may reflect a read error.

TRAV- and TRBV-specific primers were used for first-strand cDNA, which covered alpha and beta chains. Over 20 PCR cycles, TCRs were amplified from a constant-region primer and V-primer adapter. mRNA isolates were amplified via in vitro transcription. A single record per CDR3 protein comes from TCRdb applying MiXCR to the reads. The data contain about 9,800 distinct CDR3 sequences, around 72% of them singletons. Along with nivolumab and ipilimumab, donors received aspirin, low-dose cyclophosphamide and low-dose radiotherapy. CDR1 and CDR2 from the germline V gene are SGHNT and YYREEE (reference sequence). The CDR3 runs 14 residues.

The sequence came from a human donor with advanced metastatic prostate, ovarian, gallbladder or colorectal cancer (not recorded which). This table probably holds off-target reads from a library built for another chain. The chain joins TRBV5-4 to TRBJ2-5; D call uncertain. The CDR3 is CACSSLTLGETQYF. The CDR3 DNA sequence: TGTGCCTGCAGCTCGCTGACCCTGGGGGAGACCCAGTACTTC.